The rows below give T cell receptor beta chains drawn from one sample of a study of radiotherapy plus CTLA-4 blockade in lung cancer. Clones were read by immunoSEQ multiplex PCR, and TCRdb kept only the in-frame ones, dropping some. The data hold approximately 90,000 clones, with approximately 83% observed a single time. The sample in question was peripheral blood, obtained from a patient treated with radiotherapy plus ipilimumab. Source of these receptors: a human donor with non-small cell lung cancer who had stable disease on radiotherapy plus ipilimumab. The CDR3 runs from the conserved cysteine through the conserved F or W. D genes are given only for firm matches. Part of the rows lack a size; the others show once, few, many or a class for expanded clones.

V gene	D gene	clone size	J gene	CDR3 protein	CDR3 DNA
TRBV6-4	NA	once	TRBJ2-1	CASRRGALKNEQFF	TGTGCCAGCAGAAGGGGGGCTTTGAAAAATGAGCAGTTCTTC
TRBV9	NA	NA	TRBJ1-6	CASSVDGGYNSPLHF	TGTGCCAGCAGCGTAGATGGGGGCTATAATTCACCCCTCCACTTT
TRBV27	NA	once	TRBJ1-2	CASSGPGQRPDYTF	TGTGCCAGCAGTGGACCGGGACAACGCCCGGACTACACCTTC
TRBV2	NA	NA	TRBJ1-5	CASSERGRATPQHF	TGTGCCAGCAGTGAAAGGGGCAGAGCGACGCCCCAGCATTTT
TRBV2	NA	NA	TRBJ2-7	CASSGGTPEQYF	TGTGCCAGCAGCGGAGGGACTCCGGAGCAGTACTTC
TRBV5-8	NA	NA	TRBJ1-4	CASSHPLGGLVNEKLFF	TGTGCCAGCAGCCACCCCCTGGGGGGGCTCGTGAATGAAAAACTGTTTTTT
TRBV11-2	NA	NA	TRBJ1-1	CASSLDAYPNTEAFF	TGTGCCAGCAGCTTGGATGCATACCCGAACACTGAAGCTTTCTTT
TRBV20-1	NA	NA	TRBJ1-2	CSASVSYGYTF	TGCAGTGCGAGTGTCTCTTATGGCTACACCTTC
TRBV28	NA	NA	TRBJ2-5	CASSGGAGTLETQYF	TGTGCCAGCAGTGGGGGAGCCGGGACTCTAGAGACCCAGTACTTC
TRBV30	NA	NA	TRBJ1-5	CAWSPLAGSQHF	TGTGCCTGGAGCCCACTCGCAGGGTCCCAGCATTTT
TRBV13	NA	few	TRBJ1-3	CASSLAGSGNTIYF	TGTGCCAGCAGCTTAGCCGGCTCTGGAAACACCATATATTTT
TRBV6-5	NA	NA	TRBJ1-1	CASSYLGVTEAFF	TGTGCCAGCAGTTACTTGGGTGTGACTGAAGCTTTCTTT
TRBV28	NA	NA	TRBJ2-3	CASGGAGDTQYF	TGTGCCAGCGGGGGCGCTGGAGATACGCAGTATTTT
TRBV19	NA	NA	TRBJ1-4	CASSIVPRSGDLFF	TGTGCCAGTAGTATAGTACCGAGGAGCGGAGATCTGTTTTTT
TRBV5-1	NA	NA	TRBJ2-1	CASSLLTDYNEQFF	TGCGCCAGCAGCTTGCTTACCGACTACAATGAGCAGTTCTTC
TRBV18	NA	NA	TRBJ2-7	CASSPRTPTGLTYEQYF	TGTGCCAGCTCACCACGAACCCCCACAGGCCTAACCTACGAGCAGTACTTC
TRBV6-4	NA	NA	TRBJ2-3	CASSDSGFGTDTQYF	TGTGCCAGCAGTGACTCGGGATTTGGCACAGATACGCAGTATTTT
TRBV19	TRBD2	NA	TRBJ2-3	CASSTSGGVADTQYF	TGTGCCAGTAGTACTAGCGGGGGGGTGGCAGATACGCAGTATTTT
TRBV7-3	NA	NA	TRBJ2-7	CASSPNQGYEQYF	TGTGCCAGCAGCCCCAACCAGGGCTACGAGCAGTACTTC
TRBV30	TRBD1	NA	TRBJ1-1	CAWSVGTGNTEAFF	TGTGCCTGGAGTGTAGGGACAGGGAACACTGAAGCTTTCTTT
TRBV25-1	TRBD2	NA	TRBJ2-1	CASSERGSGKILNEQFF	TGTGCCAGCAGTGAAAGGGGTAGCGGGAAGATTCTTAATGAGCAGTTCTTC
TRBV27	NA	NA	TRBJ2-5	CASSFEGPQETQYF	TGTGCCAGCAGTTTCGAAGGGCCACAAGAGACCCAGTACTTC
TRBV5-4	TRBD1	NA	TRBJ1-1	CASSFWTGKAFF	TGTGCCAGCAGCTTCTGGACAGGGAAGGCTTTCTTT
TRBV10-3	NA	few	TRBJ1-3	CAIRESSGNTIYF	TGTGCCATCAGGGAGAGCTCTGGAAACACCATATATTTT
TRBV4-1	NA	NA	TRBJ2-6	CASSQDLISSGANVLTF	TGCGCCAGCAGCCAAGATCTGATCAGCTCTGGGGCCAACGTCCTGACTTTC
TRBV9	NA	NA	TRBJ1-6	CASSSPPSPLHF	TGTGCCAGCAGCTCGCCCCCCTCACCCCTCCACTTT
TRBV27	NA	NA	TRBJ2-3	CASRGVASDTQYF	TGTGCCAGCAGAGGGGTAGCGTCAGATACGCAGTATTTT
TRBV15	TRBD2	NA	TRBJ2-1	CATSTWTSGTYEQFF	TGTGCCACCAGCACCTGGACTAGCGGGACTTATGAGCAGTTCTTC
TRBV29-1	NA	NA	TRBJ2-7	CSVEEIGGHEQYF	TGCAGCGTTGAGGAGATAGGGGGGCACGAGCAGTACTTC
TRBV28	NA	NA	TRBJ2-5	CASSYLSGSPETQYF	TGTGCCAGCAGTTATTTGAGTGGTTCCCCAGAGACCCAGTACTTC
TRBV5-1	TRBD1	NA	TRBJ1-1	CASSLGAGGSMNTEAFF	TGCGCCAGCAGCTTGGGGGCAGGGGGTTCCATGAACACTGAAGCTTTCTTT
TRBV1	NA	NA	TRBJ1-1	CTSSQEGPGPTNTEAFF	TGCACCAGCAGCCAAGAAGGCCCGGGACCGACGAACACTGAAGCTTTCTTT
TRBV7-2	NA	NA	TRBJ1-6	CASTPSYNSPLHF	TGTGCCAGCACCCCCTCCTATAATTCACCCCTCCACTTT
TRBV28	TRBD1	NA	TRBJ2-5	CASHQSGQGMYQETQYF	TGTGCCAGCCACCAGTCCGGACAGGGGATGTACCAAGAGACCCAGTACTTC
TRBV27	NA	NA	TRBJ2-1	CASSSLNEQFF	TGTGCCAGCAGTTCTTTAAATGAGCAGTTCTTC
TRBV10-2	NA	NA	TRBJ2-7	CASGRTPYEQYF	TGCGCCAGCGGTCGGACTCCCTACGAGCAGTACTTC
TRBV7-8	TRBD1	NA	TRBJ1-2	CASSWGTGFRNYGYTF	TGTGCCAGCAGCTGGGGGACAGGGTTCAGGAACTATGGCTACACCTTC
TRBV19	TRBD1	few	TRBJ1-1	CASSLDRETEAFF	TGTGCCAGTAGTTTGGACAGGGAAACTGAAGCTTTCTTT
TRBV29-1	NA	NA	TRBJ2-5	CSVRSGDGAQYF	TGCAGCGTAAGAAGCGGCGACGGGGCCCAGTACTTC
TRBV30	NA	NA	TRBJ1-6	CAWSVWGGGGNSPLHF	TGTGCCTGGAGTGTATGGGGTGGGGGAGGGAATTCACCCCTCCACTTT
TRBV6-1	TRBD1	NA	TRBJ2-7	CASSASWDRVKDEQYF	TGTGCCAGCAGTGCATCCTGGGACAGGGTTAAGGACGAGCAGTACTTC
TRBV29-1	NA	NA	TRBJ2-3	CSVSGGTDTQYF	TGCAGCGTCTCCGGTGGGACAGATACGCAGTATTTT
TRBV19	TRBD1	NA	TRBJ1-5	CASSISGGYQPQHF	TGTGCCAGTAGTATCTCAGGGGGTTACCAGCCCCAGCATTTT
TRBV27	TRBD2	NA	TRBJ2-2	CASMGLAGVTGELFF	TGTGCCAGCATGGGACTAGCGGGGGTCACCGGGGAGCTGTTTTTT
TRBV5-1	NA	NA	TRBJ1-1	CASSLDPRGTTEAFF	TGCGCCAGCAGCTTGGATCCTCGGGGTACCACTGAAGCTTTCTTT
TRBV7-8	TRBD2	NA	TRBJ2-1	CASSPRGGARSYNEQFF	TGTGCCAGCAGCCCGCGCGGGGGGGCTAGGTCCTACAATGAGCAGTTCTTC
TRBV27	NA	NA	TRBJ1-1	CASSFRGGNTEAFF	TGTGCCAGCAGTTTCCGAGGGGGGAACACTGAAGCTTTCTTT
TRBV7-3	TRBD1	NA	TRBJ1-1	CASSFDRGDTEAFF	TGTGCCAGCAGCTTTGACAGGGGGGACACTGAAGCTTTCTTT
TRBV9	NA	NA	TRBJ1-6	CASRGDYNSPLHF	TGTGCCAGCCGGGGGGACTATAATTCACCCCTCCACTTT
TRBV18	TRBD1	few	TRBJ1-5	CASSPRGQSNQPQHF	TGTGCCAGCTCACCAAGGGGGCAGAGCAATCAGCCCCAGCATTTT
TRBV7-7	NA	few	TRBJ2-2	CASSLHGTGELFF	TGTGCTAGCAGCTTGCACGGCACCGGGGAGCTGTTTTTT
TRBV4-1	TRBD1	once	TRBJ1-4	CASSQEGTGPLKLFF	TGCGCCAGCAGCCAAGAGGGGACAGGGCCTTTGAAACTGTTTTTT
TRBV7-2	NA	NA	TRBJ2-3	CASVSGGREDTQYF	TGTGCCAGCGTTTCGGGCGGGCGAGAGGATACGCAGTATTTT
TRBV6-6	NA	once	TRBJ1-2	CASSPTGMANYGYTF	TGTGCCAGCAGTCCTACAGGGATGGCGAACTATGGCTACACCTTC
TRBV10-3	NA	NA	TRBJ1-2	CAISGTGRLSTDYGYTF	TGTGCCATCAGCGGGACGGGGAGGTTGTCTACGGACTATGGCTACACCTTC
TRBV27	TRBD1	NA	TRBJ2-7	CASSLSGTGFFYEQYF	TGTGCCAGCAGTCTATCCGGGACAGGGTTTTTCTACGAGCAGTACTTC
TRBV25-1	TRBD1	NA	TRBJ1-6	CASSTGANSPLHF	TGTGCCAGCAGCACAGGGGCTAATTCACCCCTCCACTTT
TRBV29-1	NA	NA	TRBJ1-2	CSAPLGNYGYTF	TGCAGCGCCCCGTTGGGTAACTATGGCTACACCTTC
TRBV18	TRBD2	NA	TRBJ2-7	CASSPSQRGNYEQYF	TGTGCCAGCTCACCAAGCCAGCGGGGGAACTACGAGCAGTACTTC